What follows is one TCR beta chain and its context. This entry is derived from a study of blood T cell repertoires in COVID-19. In the study overall: The United States, Italy and Spain provided the acute and convalescent COVID-19 samples. PBMCs, B-cell-depleted T cells, or T cells provided the cDNA or gDNA that made up the material.

This CDR3 is 14 amino acids long. Per the germline V gene, CDR1 is SQVTM and CDR2 is ANQGSEA. V lost 7 bases, J lost 1 base, and 7 bases stayed unmatched. As originally analysed: The assay estimated nucleated cells by amplifying reference gene primers. Using immunoSEQ multiplex PCR, the repertoire was profiled, and TCRdb retains in-frame clones only, with some absent. The D gene and trimming were derived from the DNA, and the V and J assignments and clone size from that table. The data show about 170,000 clones, with roughly four fifths seen just once and approximately 2.6% held by the top ten. The source of this sequence is a human donor with acute or convalescent COVID-19. The donor label of this sample is uncertain. Sequencing input: peripheral blood. The J gene is TRBJ1-5, the V gene TRBV29-1; 7 bases map to TRBD1. CDR3 nucleotides: TGCAGCGCGAGTTTGGGACAGAGCAATCAGCCCCAGCATTTT. Protein product: CSASLGQSNQPQHF.